This T cell receptor beta chain was obtained from a study of radiotherapy plus CTLA-4 blockade in lung cancer. Findings and limits, study-wide: Among blood TCR repertoires after radiotherapy plus ipilimumab, tumor-derived clones expanded.

As regards this clone: Its cognate antigen is unknown.

The CDR3 contains 16 residues. V shed 0 bases and J shed 0 bases, with 11 bases lying between them. CDR1 and CDR2 from the germline V gene are LGHNA and YNFKEQ. TCRdb's table, derived via immunoSEQ multiplex PCR, lists solely in-frame clones and lacks some. The top ten hold 3% to 4% of the sample, which has over 100,000 clones, 81% seen once. Alongside CTLA-4 blockade with ipilimumab, patients with chemo-refractory metastatic non-small-cell lung cancer received focal radiation. V usage is TRBV4-2 and J usage is TRBJ1-2; D gene unclear. Sequencing used peripheral blood, obtained from a patient treated with radiotherapy plus ipilimumab. The source of this sequence is a human donor with non-small cell lung cancer that progressed on radiotherapy plus ipilimumab. Some clones in this sample may be carry-over from other donors' samples. This CDR3 is CASSQDVRLSNYGYTF. DNA of the CDR3: TGTGCCAGCAGCCAAGATGTACGCCTCTCTAACTATGGCTACACCTTC.